This TCR beta chain originates from a study of CD8+CD57+ T cells in acquired aplastic anemia. This clonotype was found many times. For CDR3 and TCR beta VDJ profiling, genomic DNA was the template used. Via MiXCR, TCRdb re-called the reads, giving one row per CDR3 protein. Here the sample spans 150,000 to 160,000 distinct CDR3 sequences, about 52% being singletons. Per germline, CDR1 SGHAT and CDR2 FQNNGV. The CDR3 sequence is 16 residues long. Trimming removed 1 base from V and 4 bases from J, with 17 bases in between. CD8+CD57+ cell expansion had been shown by flow cytometry in patients chosen for sequencing.

This clonotype was sampled from a human donor with aplastic anemia. Sample: sorted CD4+, CD8+, or CD8+CD57+ T cells (not recorded which) from PBMCs. The V gene is TRBV11-2, the J gene TRBJ2-7; perhaps TRBD1 as D (7 bases). DNA for the CDR3: TGTGCCAGCAGCTTAGTCGGGCAGGGGGGAAGGTACGAGCAGTACTTC. Its translation: CASSLVGQGGRYEQYF.